The source of this T cell receptor (beta chain) is a study of blood T cell repertoires in COVID-19. Looking at the study overall: Acute and convalescent COVID-19 specimens originated in the United States, Italy and Spain. Nucleic acid was either cDNA or gDNA, and it came from T cells, B-cell-depleted T cells, or PBMCs.

Original data processing: Scientists estimated how many nucleated cells there were by amplifying reference gene primers. Profiling relied on immunoSEQ multiplex PCR, and the TCRdb table lists in-frame clones only, not all of them. The D gene and trimming were derived from the DNA, and the V and J assignments and clone size from that table. The sample shows fewer than 70,000 clones, roughly 91% of them seen only once. V lost 8 bases and J lost 4, with 20 bases in between. The V gene's germline CDR1 is MDHEN and CDR2 SYDVKM. The CDR3 is 15 amino acids. This clonotype originated in a man in his fifties or sixties with active COVID-19. Source material: peripheral blood. V gene TRBV28 combines with J gene TRBJ1-1; D is possibly TRBD1 (6 bases). CDR3 sequence reads: CASSPGGGRSTEAFF. CDR3 nucleotides: TGTGCCAGCTCACCGGGCGGGGGGCGAAGCACTGAAGCTTTCTTT.